One sample yielded the 22 T cell receptor beta chains listed below, sequenced in a study of T cell responses to AZD1222 COVID-19 vaccine. The method was immunoSEQ multiplex PCR; TCRdb's version includes in-frame clones alone and lacks a portion of them. Of under 140,000 clones listed, approximately 90% are singletons. The sample here was peripheral blood, taken on day 0 of AZD1222 vaccination. These receptors all come from an adult in good health.

This chain connects TRBV5-5 to TRBJ1-2; 11 positions match TRBD1. J gave up 5 bases and V 4 bases, and 7 bases lay outside the gene matches. CDR1 and CDR2 (germline): SGHKS, YYEKEE (reference sequence). The CDR3 totals 15 residues. The CDR3 reads CASSITGQGVYGYTF. Here the CDR3 DNA reads TGTGCCAGCAGCATAACGGGACAGGGGGTATATGGCTACACCTTC.

This chain joins TRBV16 and TRBJ2-7, with 11 bases lining up with TRBD1. Germline CDR1 and CDR2: KGHSY and FQNENV. CDR3 length: 15 amino acids. J gave up 3 bases and V 2 bases, and 3 bases lay outside the gene matches. CDR3 residues: CASSQQDRGLYEQYF. The CDR3 DNA sequence: TGTGCCAGCAGCCAACAGGACAGGGGGCTCTACGAGCAGTACTTC.

The J gene is TRBJ1-2, the V gene TRBV6-5, with 9 bases fitting TRBD1. The CDR3 covers 13 residues. V lost 6 bases and J lost 6; bases outside the gene matches: 5. Per germline, CDR1 MNHEY and CDR2 SVGAGI. CDR3 residues: CASRKDRGDGYTF. The CDR3 nucleotides are TGTGCCAGCAGAAAGGACAGGGGCGATGGCTACACCTTC.

The genes are TRBV10-3 and TRBJ2-4; 8 bases are shared with TRBD2. Germline values: CDR1 ENHRY, CDR2 SYGVKD. This CDR3 is 14 amino acids long. The V segment lost 11 bases and the J segment 4 bases; nucleotides outside the gene matches: 10. CDR3 loop: CASSASGGKNIQYF. The CDR3 DNA reads as TGTGCCTCATCAGCGTCGGGGGGGAAAAACATTCAGTACTTC.

The count of this clone is one. The V gene is TRBV7-2, the J gene TRBJ2-1; 10 bases align to TRBD2. The CDR3 runs to 14 residues. J lost 12 bases, V lost 3 bases, and 8 bases had no gene match. CDR1 and CDR2 (germline): SGHTA, FQGNSA. The CDR3 DNA sequence: TGTGCCAGCAGCTTGGGACTAGCGAAAGATAGGCAGTTCTTC. It encodes CASSLGLAKDRQFF.

The chain combines TRBV6-5 with TRBJ2-2; D is unclear. With 9 bases removed from V and 0 bases from J, the gap between germline ends came to 8 bases. Germline loops: CDR1 MNHEY, CDR2 SVGAGI. The CDR3 is 13 residues long. The CDR3 here is CASQESNTGELFF. The CDR3 coding sequence is TGTGCCAGTCAGGAATCGAACACCGGGGAGCTGTTTTTT.

This chain connects TRBV25-1 to TRBJ1-3; D is ambiguous. Germline assignment: CDR1 MGHDK and CDR2 SYGVNS. Trimming pared 1 base from V and 9 bases from J, leaving 7 bases between. This CDR3 is 12 amino acids long. The CDR3 loop is CASSELVGTIYF. CDR3 DNA: TGTGCCAGCAGTGAATTAGTCGGCACCATATATTTT.

This clone was seen once. The chain combines TRBV2 with TRBJ1-6; D not certain. Germline V lookup: CDR1 SNHLY, CDR2 FYNNEI. V shed 8 bases and J shed 10 bases, with 12 bases lying between them. The CDR3 runs to 12 residues. The CDR3 bases are TGTGCCAGCGGCGGGGAAAGATCACCCCTCCACTTT. Encoded protein: CASGGERSPLHF.

This sequence joins TRBV27 and TRBJ1-2; weak D call: TRBD1 (5 bases). V dropped 2 bases and J dropped 4 bases, with 14 bases sitting between them. This CDR3 spans 15 amino acids. Germline V CDR1 and CDR2: MNHEY, SMNVEV (reference sequence). This CDR3 is CASSLRQGYGYGYTF. Here the CDR3 DNA reads TGTGCCAGCAGTTTAAGGCAGGGATATGGCTATGGCTACACCTTC.

V is TRBV18 and J is TRBJ2-7, with D possibly matching TRBD2 (6 bases). CDR3 size: 15 residues. V gave up 5 bases and J gave up 0 bases, with 14 bases separating them. The germline V gene encodes CDR1 KGHSH and CDR2 LQKENI. The CDR3 loop is CASSSRDGSSYEQYF. CDR3 sequence (DNA): TGTGCCAGCTCATCGCGGGACGGGAGCTCCTACGAGCAGTACTTC. Combining the CDR3 with reference TRBV18 and TRBJ2-7 gives the whole variable domain NAGVMQNPRHLVRRRGQEARLRCSPMKGHSHVYWYRQLPEEGLKFMVYLQKENIIDESGMPKERFSAEFPKEGPSILRIQQVVRGDSAAYFCASSSRDGSSYEQYFGPGTRLTVT.

The chain joins TRBV30 to TRBJ1-2; 8 bases match TRBD1. The ends lost 3 bases at V and 2 bases at J; junction bases unmatched: 11. The CDR3 spans 16 residues. The germline V gene encodes CDR1 GTSNPN and CDR2 SVGIG (reference sequence). The CDR3 DNA follows: TGTGCCTGGAGGAGGACAGGGAGGCTGGGGAACTATGGCTACACCTTC. Its protein is CAWRRTGRLGNYGYTF.

Here the CDR3 reads CASSPAGGTQYF. Here the CDR3 DNA reads TGTGCCAGCAGCCCCGCAGGGGGTACGCAGTATTTT. The V gene is TRBV7-9, the J gene TRBJ2-3; 7 nucleotides agree with TRBD1. After removal of 5 bases from V and 8 bases from J, the junction contained 4 bases not matched to a gene. The V gene's germline CDR1 is SEHNR and CDR2 FQNEAQ (reference sequence). The CDR3 covers 12 residues.

J is TRBJ1-5 and V is TRBV9; the D is unclear. The CDR3 totals 13 residues. Trimming shortened V by 2 bases and J by 7 bases, and 10 bases separated the two germline ends. From germline, CDR1 is SGDLS and CDR2 YYNGEE. The chain's CDR3 is CASSVGEGQPQHF. DNA for the CDR3: TGTGCCAGCAGCGTGGGAGAAGGGCAGCCCCAGCATTTT.

The chain employs TRBV11-3 and TRBJ2-7; unclear D gene. CDR1 and CDR2 (germline): SGHNT, YENEEA. Trimming removed 1 base at V and 3 bases at J, with 7 bases between. The CDR3 runs to 13 residues. The CDR3, as DNA: TGTGCCAGCAGCTTAGGTCCCGGCTACGAGCAGTACTTC. It encodes CASSLGPGYEQYF.

In regard to this clone: Other DNA sequences from this sample encode an identical CDR3 as well. The CDR3 DNA reads TGTGCCAGCAGTTTATCTGTCGGGGGCTACGAGCAGTACTTC. It specifies CASSLSVGGYEQYF. The V call is TRBV27, the J call TRBJ2-7; TRBD2 might be the D (6 bases). The germline CDR1 and CDR2 sequences are MNHEY and SMNVEV (reference sequence). V lost 0 bases, J lost 3 bases, and 9 bases lay in between. The CDR3 runs 14 residues.

This chain joins TRBV29-1 and TRBJ1-2; TRBD1 aligns across 9 bases. Germline loops: CDR1 SQVTM, CDR2 ANQGSEA. V trimming: 2 bases; J trimming: 11 bases; junction bases outside the gene matches: 9. The CDR3 has 13 amino acids. CDR3 loop: CSVEMLGTGSYTF. The CDR3 region has the DNA TGCAGCGTTGAAATGCTCGGGACAGGGAGTTACACCTTC.

This rearrangement joins TRBV25-1 to TRBJ2-7, with TRBD2 identical over 8 bases. This CDR3 comprises 15 residues. The ends lost 6 bases at V and 0 bases at J; junction bases unmatched: 7. Per germline, CDR1 MGHDK and CDR2 SYGVNS. DNA of the CDR3: TGTGCCAGCAGCCCAACTAGCGGAAGCTCCTACGAGCAGTACTTC. It is translated as CASSPTSGSSYEQYF.

The chain links TRBV3-1 (or the pseudogene TRBV3-2) to TRBJ2-7, with a weak D call TRBD1 (6 bases). CDR3 length: 16 residues. Germline V gene sequence: CDR1 LGHDT, CDR2 YNNKEL (reference sequence). V lost 9 bases, J lost 2 bases, and 23 bases lay in between. The CDR3 DNA sequence: TGTGCCAGTCGGGGACACGAGGGCTTTTTCCCCTACGAGCAGTACTTC. Residues: CASRGHEGFFPYEQYF.

This chain joins TRBV2 and TRBJ1-1; D remains unclear. The CDR3 spans 15 residues. Between the trimmed V and J ends, which lost 4 bases and 5 bases, there was a span of 17 bases. Germline CDR1 and CDR2: SNHLY and FYNNEI. The CDR3 here is CASSVDGPLVTEAFF. Written as DNA, the CDR3 is TGTGCCAGCAGTGTAGACGGACCTCTTGTGACTGAAGCTTTCTTT. The entire variable domain, with the rest obtained from reference TRBV2 and TRBJ1-1, is as follows: EPEVTQTPSHQVTQMGQEVILRCVPISNHLYFYWYRQILGQKVEFLVSFYNNEISEKSEIFDDQFSVERPDGSNFTLKIRSTKLEDSAMYFCASSVDGPLVTEAFFGQGTRLTVV.

The chain couples TRBV5-1 to TRBJ1-2; 10 positions match TRBD1. V shed 0 bases, J shed 7 bases, and the junction held 3 bases outside the gene matches. Germline values: CDR1 SGHRS, CDR2 YFSETQ. CDR3 length: 14 amino acids. CDR3 in DNA: TGCGCCAGCAGCTTGGGACAGGGGGCCGGTGGCTACACCTTC. Its protein is CASSLGQGAGGYTF.

The genes are TRBV2 and TRBJ1-5; 7 positions agree with TRBD1. Germline-derived CDR1 and CDR2 are SNHLY and FYNNEI. CDR3 length: 19 amino acids. V lost 3 bases and J lost 0; bases outside the gene matches: 14. CDR3 sequence (DNA): TGTGCCAGCAGTGAGGATTTTCGCAGGGGGAGAGATAGCAATCAGCCCCAGCATTTT. The encoded protein is CASSEDFRRGRDSNQPQHF.

The DNA for the CDR3 is TGTGCCAGCAGCTTACAAGCTATATTCGAGCAGTACTTC. Residues: CASSLQAIFEQYF. The chain joins TRBV6-2 or TRBV6-3 to TRBJ2-7; D not certain. Trimming removed 6 bases from V and 6 bases from J, with 15 bases in between. Germline-derived CDR1 and CDR2 are MNHEY and SVGEGT. The CDR3 runs 13 residues.